The 25 T cell receptor beta chains below were found in one sample sequenced in a study of shared clonotypes between healthy human individuals. This table comes from immunoSEQ multiplex PCR, and its TCRdb copy is limited to in-frame clones, with some not included. The top ten hold around 0.45% of the sample, which has around 1.6 million clones, 95% to 99% seen once. The sequenced sample was naive CD4+ T cells sorted from blood. Subset specified: CD45RA+ positively selected. These receptors were obtained from a young man in good health.

This clone appeared a single time. The genes are TRBV15 and TRBJ2-7; TRBD1 matches 8 bases. Germline V gene lookup returns CDR1 LNHNV and CDR2 YYDKDF (reference sequence). V shed 2 bases and J 0 bases; nucleotides not matched to a gene: 6. The CDR3 spans 16 residues. As DNA, the CDR3 is TGTGCCACCAGCAGAAGCCGGACAGGGCTCTCCTACGAGCAGTACTTC. This encodes CATSRSRTGLSYEQYF. Combining the CDR3 with reference TRBV15 and TRBJ2-7 gives the whole variable domain DAMVIQNPRYQVTQFGKPVTLSCSQTLNHNVMYWYQQKSSQAPKLLFHYYDKDFNNEADTPDNFQSRRPNTSFCFLDIRSPGLGDTAMYLCATSRSRTGLSYEQYFGPGTRLTVT.

V is TRBV5-8 and J is TRBJ1-3; 7 bases map to TRBD1. Germline V gene lookup returns CDR1 SGHTS and CDR2 YDEGEE. This CDR3 comprises 14 residues. Losses at the gene ends were 6 bases for V and 1 base for J; bases not matched to a gene: 4. The CDR3 DNA reads as TGTGCCAGCAACAGGGGCAATTCTGGAAACACCATATATTTT. Amino acid sequence: CASNRGNSGNTIYF.

CDR3 sequence reads: CASSGGKGETQYF. The CDR3 coding sequence is TGTGCCAGCAGCGGAGGAAAGGGAGAGACCCAGTACTTC. The chain joins TRBV7-6 to TRBJ2-5, with D tentatively TRBD2 (5 bases). Germline V lookup: CDR1 SGHVS, CDR2 FNYEAQ. The CDR3 sequence is 13 residues long. With 5 bases removed from V and 4 bases from J, the gap between germline ends came to 11 bases.

The chain links TRBV7-6 to TRBJ1-2; possible D gene TRBD1, 5 bases. Germline V gene data show CDR1 as SGHVS and CDR2 as FNYEAQ. The CDR3 extends over 15 amino acids. V lost 0 bases and J lost 0, with 8 bases in between. CDR3 in amino acids: CASSLATETNYGYTF. DNA of the CDR3: TGTGCCAGCAGCTTAGCGACAGAGACTAACTATGGCTACACCTTC.

This rearrangement joins TRBV7-8 to TRBJ2-2, with 9 bases fitting TRBD2. This CDR3 is 17 amino acids long. After removal of 1 base from V and 1 base from J, the junction contained 4 bases not matched to a gene. The germline V gene encodes CDR1 SGHVS and CDR2 FQNEAQ. CDR3 amino acids: CASSLVASGVNTGELFF. The CDR3 DNA reads as TGTGCCAGCAGCTTAGTAGCTAGCGGGGTGAACACCGGGGAGCTGTTTTTT.

This sequence joins TRBV7-9 and TRBJ1-2; no definite D call. Germline V gene data show CDR1 as SEHNR and CDR2 as FQNEAQ (reference sequence). Trimming removed 5 bases at V and 4 bases at J, with 11 bases between. The length of the CDR3 is 13 residues. The CDR3 coding sequence is TGTGCCAGCAGCCCTCAAGGGCCCTATGGCTACACCTTC. It yields the protein CASSPQGPYGYTF. Complete variable domain (other parts from reference TRBV7-9 and TRBJ1-2): DTGVSQNPRHKITKRGQNVTFRCDPISEHNRLYWYRQTLGQGPEFLTYFQNEAQLEKSRLLSDRFSAERPKGSFSTLEIQRTEQGDSAMYLCASSPQGPYGYTFGSGTRLTVV.

V and J are TRBV30 and TRBJ1-5; D remains unclear. V was cut by 0 bases and J by 4 bases, with 19 bases left in between. The CDR3 loop spans 17 amino acids. The germline CDR1 and CDR2 sequences are GTSNPN and SVGIG (reference sequence). The CDR3 loop is CAWSVPGPVNPNQPQHF. CDR3 in DNA: TGTGCCTGGAGTGTACCTGGGCCCGTAAACCCTAATCAGCCCCAGCATTTT.

This sequence joins TRBV28 and TRBJ2-3; TRBD1 agrees at 9 bases. The junction had 10 bases not matched to a gene; V was cut back by 6 bases and J by 3 bases. The length of the CDR3 is 16 residues. Germline CDR1 is MDHEN and CDR2 is SYDVKM. The CDR3 region has the DNA TGTGCCAGCAGCCCCCCAGAGGACAGGGGAACAGATACGCAGTATTTT. Translation: CASSPPEDRGTDTQYF.

This clone came up once. The V and J genes are TRBV6-6 and TRBJ1-2; no clear D gene. The CDR3 spans 12 residues. Germline-derived CDR1 and CDR2 are MNHNY and SVGAGI (reference sequence). The V and J ends lost 4 bases and 7 bases respectively, with 10 bases between them. In DNA, the CDR3 is TGTGCCAGCAGTTCCCAATCGACTGGCTACACCTTC. Translation: CASSSQSTGYTF.

The chain couples TRBV30 to TRBJ1-5; no clear D gene. The V gene's germline CDR1 is GTSNPN and CDR2 SVGIG (reference sequence). The V and J ends lost 1 base and 6 bases respectively, with 13 bases between them. The CDR3 is 14 amino acids. In DNA form, the CDR3 reads TGTGCCTGGAGTGCCGCGGGAAGCGGTCAGCCCCAGCATTTT. This gives the protein CAWSAAGSGQPQHF. The full variable domain, rest sourced from reference TRBV30 and TRBJ1-5, is SQTIHQWPATLVQPVGSPLSLECTVEGTSNPNLYWYRQAAGRGLQLLFYSVGIGQISSEVPQNLSASRPQDRQFILSSKKLLLSDSGFYLCAWSAAGSGQPQHFGDGTRLSIL.

V is TRBV14 and J is TRBJ2-7; 8 bases line up with TRBD2. CDR1 is SGHDN, CDR2 FVKESK, per germline. V lost 3 bases, J lost 2 bases, and 6 bases stayed unmatched. The CDR3 has 15 residues. The CDR3 bases are TGTGCCAGCAGCCAGAAGGGGGGACTAGCCTACGAGCAGTACTTC. It encodes CASSQKGGLAYEQYF.

The V gene is TRBV18, the J gene TRBJ2-5; 8 bases map to TRBD2. The J call may be in error: the DNA end matches TRBJ2-7 better. Germline V CDR1 and CDR2: KGHSH, LQKENI. CDR3 size: 14 residues. Written as DNA, the CDR3 is TGTGCCAGCTCACCCCTAGCGGGTGAAGGCGAGCAGTACTTC. As protein: CASSPLAGEGEQYF.

J is TRBJ2-5 and V is TRBV6-1, with unresolved D. Germline-derived CDR1 and CDR2 are MNHNS and SASEGT. The V gene lost 1 base and the J gene lost 5 bases, with 8 bases spanning the gap. This CDR3 spans 13 amino acids. The CDR3 nucleotides are TGTGCCAGCAGTGAAGGGGTGGAGGAGACCCAGTACTTC. It specifies CASSEGVEETQYF.

This chain links TRBV29-1 with TRBJ2-7, with D possibly matching TRBD2 (7 bases). Looked up from germline, CDR1 is SQVTM and CDR2 is ANQGSEA. This CDR3 is 13 amino acids long. V lost 7 bases and J lost 5, with 18 bases in between. CDR3 region: CSASKGGRHEQYF. The CDR3 DNA reads TGCAGCGCCTCCAAGGGGGGGAGGCACGAGCAGTACTTC.

Note on this clone: Compared with germline, one end of the junction differs, possibly owing to a read error. The rearrangement links TRBV29-1 to TRBJ2-2; D call uncertain. CDR1 and CDR2 (germline): SQVTM, ANQGSEA. The CDR3 has 15 residues. This CDR3 reads CSVLGLIPNNGELFF. CDR3 DNA sequence: TGCAGCGTCTTGGGCCTAATACCGAACAACGGGGAGCTGTTTTTT.

On this clone itself: Other DNA sequences in the sample encode the same CDR3. This sequence joins TRBV7-2 and TRBJ2-1; 7 positions agree with TRBD1. This CDR3 is 16 amino acids long. The germline V gene has CDR1 SGHTA and CDR2 FQGNSA. Trimming took 1 base from V and 4 from J; bases not matched to a gene: 7. DNA for the CDR3: TGTGCCAGCAGCTTAGGATCGGACAGGCCATACAATGAGCAGTTCTTC. As protein: CASSLGSDRPYNEQFF.

The CDR3 DNA sequence: TGTGCCAGCAGCTTGTTTCAGGGGGCATTTGCCAAAAACATTCAGTACTTC. Amino acid sequence: CASSLFQGAFAKNIQYF. The V and J genes are TRBV13 and TRBJ2-4; 8 bases match TRBD1. J lost 1 base, V lost 3 bases, and 8 bases had no gene match. Germline values: CDR1 PRHDT, CDR2 FYEKMQ (reference sequence). This CDR3 spans 17 amino acids.

The V call is TRBV5-1, the J call TRBJ2-5; 10 nucleotides match TRBD2. V lost 4 bases, J lost 4 bases, and 7 bases stayed unmatched. This CDR3 spans 15 amino acids. Germline lookup yields CDR1 SGHRS and CDR2 YFSETQ. The CDR3 reads CASSEALAGVETQYF. In DNA form, the CDR3 reads TGCGCCAGCAGCGAGGCTCTAGCGGGAGTAGAGACCCAGTACTTC.

The chain uses TRBV18 and TRBJ1-5; D remains ambiguous. The CDR3 loop spans 12 amino acids. Germline CDR1 is KGHSH and CDR2 is LQKENI. The V end lost 5 bases, the J end lost 2 bases, and 4 bases lay between the germline ends. CDR3: CASSAGNQPQHF. DNA of the CDR3: TGTGCCAGCTCAGCGGGCAATCAGCCCCAGCATTTT.

This clone has just one count. The chain recombines TRBV15 with TRBJ2-3; D might be TRBD1 (6 bases). Germline V gives CDR1 LNHNV, CDR2 YYDKDF (reference sequence). The CDR3 spans 16 residues. Trimming removed 1 base from V and 2 bases from J, with 13 bases in between. In DNA, the CDR3 is TGTGCCACCAGCAGAGGGGCGGACAGATACACAGATACGCAGTATTTT. Amino acid sequence: CATSRGADRYTDTQYF.

The rearrangement joins TRBV28 to TRBJ2-3, with no clear D. CDR1 and CDR2 from the germline V gene are MDHEN and SYDVKM. This CDR3 comprises 14 residues. Between the trimmed V and J ends, which lost 2 bases and 8 bases, there was a span of 14 bases. In DNA form, the CDR3 reads TGTGCCAGCAGTTTAGAGTCCTCGGCCGGTACGCAGTATTTT. Its translation is CASSLESSAGTQYF.

J is TRBJ2-1 and V is TRBV18; TRBD2 agrees at 7 bases. The CDR3 length is 14 residues. Trimming took 3 bases from V and 6 from J; bases not matched to a gene: 5. Germline CDR1 KGHSH, CDR2 LQKENI. The CDR3 protein is CASSPDPGGNEQFF. The CDR3 DNA reads as TGTGCCAGCTCACCGGACCCGGGAGGCAATGAGCAGTTCTTC.

The chain recombines TRBV7-9 with TRBJ1-2; D is undetermined. Germline V lookup: CDR1 SEHNR, CDR2 FQNEAQ (reference sequence). CDR3 length: 12 residues. V was cut by 5 bases and J by 4 bases, with 8 bases left in between. The CDR3 here is CASSTRSYGYTF. CDR3 DNA: TGTGCCAGCAGCACCCGAAGCTATGGCTACACCTTC.

The rearrangement uses TRBV18 and TRBJ2-6; a possible D gene is TRBD2 (6 bases). There are 14 residues in the CDR3. Trimming took off 6 bases at V and 9 bases at J, with 15 bases between the two ends. From germline, CDR1 is KGHSH and CDR2 LQKENI. CDR3 region: CASSPDGGFNVLTF. The CDR3 coding sequence is TGTGCCAGCTCCCCTGACGGGGGTTTCAACGTCCTGACTTTC.

The chain carries TRBV6-5 and TRBJ2-1; tentative D call: TRBD2 (5 bases). This CDR3 region has 13 residues. V was trimmed by 7 bases and J by 6 bases, leaving 13 bases between them. CDR1 and CDR2 (germline): MNHEY, SVGAGI. The DNA for the CDR3 is TGTGCCAGCACCAACTACGGGGTCAATGAGCAGTTCTTC. Protein sequence: CASTNYGVNEQFF.